Shown below are 29 T cell receptor beta chains from a single sample sequenced in a study of T cells in Graves' hyperthyroidism and ophthalmopathy. TCR beta CDR3 regions were amplified from RNA transcripts. A set of HTBI primers served as the primers for a first-round RT-PCR of the TCR CDR3. One entry per CDR3 protein results from TCRdb running MiXCR on the multiplex PCR reads. The sample lists 300,000 to 450,000 distinct CDR3 sequences; about 15% were seen once. The sequenced material came from blood. These receptors came from a young woman with Graves' hyperthyroidism that later progressed to Graves' ophthalmopathy.

This clonotype was counted many times. V and J are TRBV6-1 and TRBJ2-1, with D possibly being TRBD1 or TRBD2 (6 bases each). Germline assignment: CDR1 MNHNS and CDR2 SASEGT. This CDR3 region has 15 residues. V lost 10 bases and J lost 5, with 21 bases in between. This CDR3 reads CATAGGGGPHNEQFF. The DNA of the CDR3 is TGTGCCACCGCAGGCGGAGGGGGGCCCCACAATGAGCAGTTCTTC.

At least ten counts were recorded for this clonotype. The chain couples TRBV2 to TRBJ2-4; 9 nucleotides match TRBD1. The CDR3 is made up of 16 amino acids. The V gene end was trimmed by 6 bases and the J gene end by 9 bases; junction bases not matched to a gene: 15. The germline V gene has CDR1 SNHLY and CDR2 FYNNEI. This chain's CDR3 is CASSAPRDRDEIIQYF. In DNA form, the CDR3 reads TGTGCCAGCAGCGCTCCGAGGGACAGGGATGAAATCATTCAGTACTTC.

This clonotype appeared a few times. Since a much larger clone is just one base distant, this may be a read error. The chain joins TRBV2 to TRBJ1-4; D not resolved. This CDR3 spans 11 amino acids. The germline CDR1 and CDR2 sequences are SNHLY and FYNNEI. Trimming pared 8 bases from V and 8 bases from J, leaving 9 bases between. CDR3 sequence reads: CASRATEKLFF. The DNA of the CDR3 is TGTGCCAGCCGCGCCACGGAAAAACTGTTTTTT.

This clonotype appeared many times. The CDR3 DNA follows: TGTGCCATCAGTACACCTCTCCTGGGGTCCTACGAGCAGTACTTC. Translation: CAISTPLLGSYEQYF. The chain has TRBV10-3 and TRBJ2-7, with no clear D. This CDR3 comprises 15 residues. V lost 5 bases and J lost 1, with 15 bases in between. CDR1 and CDR2 from the germline V gene are ENHRY and SYGVKD.

A few counts support this clonotype. The chain uses TRBV10-3 and TRBJ2-3, with TRBD2 identical over 9 bases. CDR1 ENHRY and CDR2 SYGVKD come from the germline V gene. The CDR3 runs 14 residues. V was pared by 10 bases and J by 2 bases, with 7 bases of the junction left unmatched. The CDR3 DNA follows: TGTGCCACAAGATCTAGCGGGGTCACAGATACGCAGTATTTT. The encoded protein is CATRSSGVTDTQYF.

This clonotype was recorded many times. J is TRBJ2-3 and V is TRBV6-1; D is possibly TRBD2 (6 bases). Germline V gene sequence: CDR1 MNHNS, CDR2 SASEGT. V was pared by 2 bases and J by 2 bases, with 14 bases between. This CDR3 contains 16 residues. The CDR3 reads CASSEYVAAHTDTQYF. The CDR3 DNA sequence: TGTGCCAGCAGTGAATATGTAGCGGCACACACAGATACGCAGTATTTT.

Regarding this clonotype: A read error may explain this, as a much larger clone is one base away. The CDR3 region is CASSPTAGANSPLHF. CDR3 coding DNA: TGTGCCAGCAGCCCGACGGCAGGCGCAAATTCACCCCTCCACTTT. The V call is TRBV9, the J call TRBJ1-6; no reliable D call. Germline V CDR1 and CDR2: SGDLS, YYNGEE. The CDR3 sequence is 15 residues long. Trimming cost V 4 bases and J 7 bases, with 15 bases left between them. Full variable domain (remainder filled in from reference TRBV9 and TRBJ1-6): DSGVTQTPKHLITATGQRVTLRCSPRSGDLSVYWYQQSLDQGLQFLIQYYNGEERAKGNILERFSAQQFPDLHSELNLSSLELGDSALYFCASSPTAGANSPLHFGNGTRLTVT.

This clonotype was found many times. The rearrangement links TRBV28 to TRBJ2-1, with 12 bases lining up with TRBD2. The V and J ends lost 2 bases and 10 bases, in that order; junction bases with no gene match: 6. The CDR3 sequence is 15 residues long. Germline CDR1 MDHEN, CDR2 SYDVKM. This CDR3 is CASSLRLAGVGEQFF. The DNA of the CDR3 is TGTGCCAGCAGTTTAAGACTAGCGGGAGTTGGAGAGCAGTTCTTC.

In this sample, this clonotype turned up a few times. The CDR3 sequence: CASSFPLMTGLDSGANVLTF. As DNA, the CDR3 is TGTGCCAGCAGTTTCCCCCTAATGACGGGACTCGACTCTGGGGCCAACGTCCTGACTTTC. The J gene is TRBJ2-6, the V gene TRBV28; the D gene is possibly TRBD2 (6 bases). V lost 3 bases to trimming and J lost 0 bases, with 21 bases between them. The CDR3 covers 20 residues. Germline V CDR1 and CDR2: MDHEN, SYDVKM.

This clonotype has a count of ten or more. In DNA form, the CDR3 reads TGTGCCAGCACGAAGGAGAGCTCCTACGAGCAGTACTTC. This codes for CASTKESSYEQYF. This chain joins TRBV6-1 and TRBJ2-7, with D unresolved. CDR3 size: 13 residues. Germline CDR1 is MNHNS and CDR2 is SASEGT. V was trimmed by 7 bases and J by 0 bases, leaving 10 bases between them.

The chain joins TRBV5-1 to TRBJ2-6; 8 positions agree with TRBD1. The CDR3 contains 17 residues. Germline trimming cut 5 bases from V and 0 bases from J; bases unmatched to any gene: 7. Germline CDR1 and CDR2: SGHRS and YFSETQ. CDR3: CASRRTGGLSGANVLTF. Written as DNA, the CDR3 is TGCGCCAGCAGGAGAACAGGGGGTCTCTCTGGGGCCAACGTCCTGACTTTC.

This clonotype was recorded many times. V and J are TRBV20-1 and TRBJ2-7; D might be TRBD2 (6 bases). The germline gives CDR1 DFQATT, CDR2 SNEGSKA (reference sequence). The V gene lost 1 base and the J gene lost 0 bases, with 19 bases spanning the gap. This CDR3 is 17 amino acids long. CDR3 in amino acids: CSARVPLIAESSYEQYF. CDR3 coding DNA: TGCAGTGCTAGAGTCCCCCTTATAGCGGAGAGCTCCTACGAGCAGTACTTC.

This clonotype was found many times. The genes are TRBV28 and TRBJ1-6; tentative D call: TRBD1 (6 bases). Germline CDR1 is MDHEN and CDR2 is SYDVKM. V shed 5 bases and J shed 2 bases, with 13 bases lying between them. The CDR3 is 16 residues long. In DNA, the CDR3 is TGTGCCAGCAGTCTAGAGGGGGTGGCCTATAATTCACCCCTCCACTTT. Translation: CASSLEGVAYNSPLHF.

The sample holds a few counts of this clonotype. The chain recombines TRBV27 with TRBJ2-2, with a possible D match to TRBD2 (5 bases). Germline V gives CDR1 MNHEY, CDR2 SMNVEV (reference sequence). V lost 4 bases to trimming and J lost 4 bases, with 19 bases between them. The CDR3 covers 17 residues. This chain's CDR3 is CASSSSLGWETTGELFF. The CDR3, as DNA: TGTGCCAGCAGTTCATCGCTGGGGTGGGAGACCACCGGGGAGCTGTTTTTT.

With regard to this clonotype: A far larger clone is just one base off, so this is likely a read error. This chain links TRBV6-5 with TRBJ1-1; D call uncertain. The CDR3 runs to 12 residues. Germline V gene data show CDR1 as MNHEY and CDR2 as SVGAGI. As DNA, the CDR3 is TGTGCCAGCAGTTACCGGAACACTGAAACTTTCTTT. Protein: CASSYRNTETFF.

This clonotype showed up many times. V and J are TRBV28 and TRBJ2-5; D ambiguous. Germline-derived CDR1 and CDR2 are MDHEN and SYDVKM. The length of the CDR3 is 15 residues. V lost 2 bases and J 5 bases, leaving 15 bases between the germline ends. The CDR3, as DNA: TGTGCCAGCAGTTTAGCGGCCGAGAGCGAGGAGACCCAGTACTTC. Translation: CASSLAAESEETQYF.

This clonotype occurred many times. The chain combines TRBV6-1 with TRBJ2-1; D might be TRBD2 (5 bases). Germline V CDR1 and CDR2: MNHNS, SASEGT. The ends were cut back, 5 bases at V and 4 bases at J, with 9 bases in the middle. The CDR3 totals 13 residues. CDR3 in amino acids: CASSRSGYNEQFF. The CDR3 nucleotides are TGTGCCAGCAGTCGGAGCGGTTACAATGAGCAGTTCTTC.

This clonotype was detected only a few times. The chain has TRBV5-1 and TRBJ2-3; D remains unclear. This CDR3 has 15 amino acids. Germline V gene sequence: CDR1 SGHRS, CDR2 YFSETQ. Trimming took off 5 bases at V and 1 base at J, with 14 bases between the two ends. The CDR3 bases are TGCGCCAGCAGTTTGCAATCCGCGGGCACAGATACGCAGTATTTT. It encodes CASSLQSAGTDTQYF.

This clonotype was observed a handful of times. The chain uses TRBV18 and TRBJ1-2; D might be TRBD1 (5 bases). With 3 bases removed from V and 3 bases from J, the gap between germline ends came to 17 bases. CDR1 and CDR2 from the germline V gene are KGHSH and LQKENI. CDR3 size: 16 residues. CDR3 sequence reads: CASSPQGERGDYGYTF. The CDR3 coding sequence is TGTGCCAGCTCACCCCAGGGAGAAAGGGGAGACTATGGCTACACCTTC.

The genes are TRBV28 and TRBJ2-1, with TRBD2 matching 11 bases. This CDR3 has 15 residues. Germline V gene sequence: CDR1 MDHEN, CDR2 SYDVKM. V gave up 5 bases and J gave up 7 bases; unmatched junction bases: 7. The DNA of the CDR3 is TGTGCCAGCAGTCACACTAGCGGGAGATGGAATGAGCAGTTCTTC. It yields the protein CASSHTSGRWNEQFF.

This chain links TRBV28 with TRBJ2-4; D might be TRBD1 or TRBD2, each matching 8 bases. Germline CDR1 is MDHEN and CDR2 is SYDVKM. With 3 bases removed from V and 6 bases from J, the gap between germline ends came to 15 bases. The CDR3 has 15 residues. CDR3 bases: TGTGCCAGCAGTTTCCAGGGGGCGGGGGGAAACATTCAGTACTTC. It specifies CASSFQGAGGNIQYF.

This chain connects TRBV27 to TRBJ2-3; 10 positions agree with TRBD2. The CDR3 is 17 residues long. Trimming removed 4 bases from V and 3 bases from J; junction bases left unmatched: 10. Germline V gene data show CDR1 as MNHEY and CDR2 as SMNVEV (reference sequence). The CDR3 nucleotides read TGTGCCAGCAGTTCTACAGCGGGAGGGCCTCTTACAGATACGCAGTATTTT. Its translation: CASSSTAGGPLTDTQYF.

This clonotype appeared once. The chain is built from TRBV7-3 and TRBJ2-2; D may be TRBD1 or TRBD2 (5 bases each). This CDR3 comprises 14 residues. The germline CDR1 and CDR2 sequences are SGHTA and FQGTGA. Between the trimmed V and J ends, which lost 4 bases and 0 bases, there was a span of 6 bases. This chain's CDR3 is CASSWGSNTGELFF. CDR3 nucleotides: TGTGCCAGCAGCTGGGGGTCGAACACCGGGGAGCTGTTTTTT.

About this clonotype: This CDR3 fails to terminate in the conserved phenylalanine or tryptophan, so it likely reflects a read error. This chain uses TRBV15 with TRBJ1-1; D is undetermined. The CDR3 loop spans 16 amino acids. Germline CDR1 and CDR2: LNHNV and YYDKDF (reference sequence). The ends were cut back, 1 base at V and 5 bases at J, with 17 bases in the middle. As DNA, the CDR3 is TGTGCCACCAGCAGAGGGGGAGGCGGACTGGTGACTGAAGCTTTCTCT. It translates to CATSRGGGGLVTEAFS.

The chain uses TRBV6-1 and TRBJ1-1; D gene uncertain. Germline V gives CDR1 MNHNS, CDR2 SASEGT. The CDR3 extends over 15 amino acids. V dropped 5 bases and J dropped 0 bases, with 13 bases sitting between them. The CDR3 nucleotides read TGTGCCAGCAGTCTCTACGGGCACCTGAACACTGAAGCTTTCTTT. This encodes CASSLYGHLNTEAFF.

This clonotype was found many times. This chain uses TRBV20-1 with TRBJ2-1, with D perhaps matching TRBD1 (6 bases). V lost 5 bases to trimming and J lost 8 bases, with 34 bases between them. The CDR3 runs 19 residues. Germline assignment: CDR1 DFQATT and CDR2 SNEGSKA (reference sequence). The CDR3 region is CSAEGERTIASFVVDEQFF. As DNA, the CDR3 is TGCAGTGCTGAGGGGGAACGGACAATAGCGTCTTTTGTGGTCGATGAGCAGTTCTTC.

This clonotype was counted at least ten times. The chain combines TRBV28 with TRBJ2-1; perhaps TRBD1 as D (7 bases). CDR1 MDHEN and CDR2 SYDVKM come from the germline V gene. The germline V and J ends were trimmed by 6 bases and 8 bases, with 20 bases remaining between them. CDR3 length equals 15 residues. The CDR3 sequence is CASSITGVGGDEQFF. CDR3 sequence (DNA): TGTGCCAGCAGCATAACAGGGGTGGGGGGTGATGAGCAGTTCTTC.

This clonotype has a count of ten or more. In nucleotides, the CDR3 is TGCAGTGCTAAATGGACTAGCGCCGAGCAGTACTTC. This sequence encodes CSAKWTSAEQYF. The rearrangement joins TRBV20-1 to TRBJ2-7; the match to TRBD2 covers 9 bases. Germline CDR1 is DFQATT and CDR2 is SNEGSKA (reference sequence). After removal of 4 bases from V and 6 bases from J, the junction contained 4 bases not matched to a gene. The CDR3 length is 12 residues.

This clonotype has just a few counts. This may be a read error, as it is one base from a much larger clone. This chain uses TRBV27 with TRBJ2-3; TRBD2 agrees at 9 bases. The CDR3 has 15 amino acids. Germline-derived CDR1 and CDR2 are MNHEY and SMNVEV (reference sequence). CDR3 nucleotides: TGTGCCAGCCTCGCACTAGCGGGCCGCACAGATACGCGGTATTTT. Translated: CASLALAGRTDTRYF.